This entry concerns a single T cell receptor beta chain. Its antigen is unidentified. Germline V gives CDR1 SGHDN, CDR2 FVKESK. CDR3 size: 12 residues. Trimming shortened V by 3 bases and J by 2 bases, and 2 bases separated the two germline ends. This sample stems from a study of T cells after yellow fever vaccination. The study, taken as a whole, reports: It was a weaker secondary response, yet one that peaked faster, at day 5 versus 15. A small share of clonotypes appeared in both CD4 and CD8 compartments.

Each CDR3 protein is one row after TCRdb ran MiXCR on the 5' RACE reads. The table includes roughly 500,000 distinct CDR3 sequences, about 19% detected once. The TCR originated in a man aged 25 to 45 who received the YFV17D yellow fever vaccine. The sequencing used PBMCs, collected 15 days after the yellow fever booster vaccination. The rearrangement links TRBV14 to TRBJ2-1; D not resolved. The DNA for the CDR3 is TGTGCCAGCAGCCATACCTACAATGAGCAGTTCTTC. It specifies CASSHTYNEQFF.